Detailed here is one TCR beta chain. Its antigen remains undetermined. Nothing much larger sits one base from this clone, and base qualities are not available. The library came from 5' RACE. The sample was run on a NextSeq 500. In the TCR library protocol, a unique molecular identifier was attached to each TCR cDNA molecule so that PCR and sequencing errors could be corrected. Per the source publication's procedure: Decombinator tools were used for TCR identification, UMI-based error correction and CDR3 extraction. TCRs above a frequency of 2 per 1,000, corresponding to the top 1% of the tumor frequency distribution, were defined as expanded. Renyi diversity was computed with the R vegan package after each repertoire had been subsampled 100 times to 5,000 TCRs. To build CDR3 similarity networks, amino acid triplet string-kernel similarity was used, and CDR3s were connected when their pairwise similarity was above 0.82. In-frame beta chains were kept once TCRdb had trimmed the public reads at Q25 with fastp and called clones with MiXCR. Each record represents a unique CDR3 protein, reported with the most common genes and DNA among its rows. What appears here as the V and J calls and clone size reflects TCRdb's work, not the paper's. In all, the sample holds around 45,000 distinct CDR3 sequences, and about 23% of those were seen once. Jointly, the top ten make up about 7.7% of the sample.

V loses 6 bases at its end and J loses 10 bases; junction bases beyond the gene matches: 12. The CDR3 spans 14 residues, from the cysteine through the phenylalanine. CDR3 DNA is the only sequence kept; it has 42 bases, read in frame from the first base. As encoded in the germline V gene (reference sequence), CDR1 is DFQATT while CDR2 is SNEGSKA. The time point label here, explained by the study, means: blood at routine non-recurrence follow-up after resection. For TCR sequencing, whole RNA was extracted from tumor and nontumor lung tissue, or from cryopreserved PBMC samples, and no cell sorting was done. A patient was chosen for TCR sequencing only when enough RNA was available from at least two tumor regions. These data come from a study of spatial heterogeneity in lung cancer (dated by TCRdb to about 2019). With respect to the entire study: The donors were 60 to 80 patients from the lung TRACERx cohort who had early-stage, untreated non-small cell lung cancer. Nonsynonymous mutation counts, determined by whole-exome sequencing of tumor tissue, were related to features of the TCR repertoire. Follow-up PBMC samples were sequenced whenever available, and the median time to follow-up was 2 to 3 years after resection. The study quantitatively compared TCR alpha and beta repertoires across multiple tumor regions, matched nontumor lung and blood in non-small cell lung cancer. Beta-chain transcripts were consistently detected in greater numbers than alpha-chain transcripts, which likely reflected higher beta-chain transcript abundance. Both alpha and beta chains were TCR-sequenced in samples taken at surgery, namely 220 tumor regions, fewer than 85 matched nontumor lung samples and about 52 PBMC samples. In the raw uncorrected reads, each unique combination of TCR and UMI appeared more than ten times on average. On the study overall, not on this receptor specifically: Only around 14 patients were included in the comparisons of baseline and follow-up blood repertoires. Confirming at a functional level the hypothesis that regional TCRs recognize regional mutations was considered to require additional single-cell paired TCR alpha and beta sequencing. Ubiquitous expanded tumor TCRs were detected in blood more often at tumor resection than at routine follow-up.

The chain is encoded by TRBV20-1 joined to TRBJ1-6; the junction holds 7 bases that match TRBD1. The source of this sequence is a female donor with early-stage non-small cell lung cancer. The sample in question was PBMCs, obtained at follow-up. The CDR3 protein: CSARTGEGESPLHF. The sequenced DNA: TGCAGTGCGCGCACAGGGGAAGGAGAGTCACCCCTCCACTTT.